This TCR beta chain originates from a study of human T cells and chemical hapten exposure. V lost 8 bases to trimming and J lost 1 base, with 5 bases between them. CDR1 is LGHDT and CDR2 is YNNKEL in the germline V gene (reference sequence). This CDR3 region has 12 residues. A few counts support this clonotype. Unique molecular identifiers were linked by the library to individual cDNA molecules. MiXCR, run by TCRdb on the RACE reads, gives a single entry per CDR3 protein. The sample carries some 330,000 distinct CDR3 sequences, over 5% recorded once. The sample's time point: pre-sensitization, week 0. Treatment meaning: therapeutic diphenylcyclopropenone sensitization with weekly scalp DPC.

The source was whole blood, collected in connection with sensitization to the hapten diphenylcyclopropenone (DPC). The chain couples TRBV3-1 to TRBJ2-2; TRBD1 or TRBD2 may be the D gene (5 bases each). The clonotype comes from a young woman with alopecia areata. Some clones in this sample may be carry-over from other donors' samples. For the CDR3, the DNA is TGTGCCAGCGGGGGGAACACCGGGGAGCTGTTTTTT. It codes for CASGGNTGELFF. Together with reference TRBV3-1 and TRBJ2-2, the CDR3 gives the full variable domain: DTAVSQTPKYLVTQMGNDKSIKCEQNLGHDTMYWYKQDSKKFLKIMFSYNNKELIINETVPNRFSPKSPDKAHLNLHINSLELGDSAVYFCASGGNTGELFFGEGSRLTVL.